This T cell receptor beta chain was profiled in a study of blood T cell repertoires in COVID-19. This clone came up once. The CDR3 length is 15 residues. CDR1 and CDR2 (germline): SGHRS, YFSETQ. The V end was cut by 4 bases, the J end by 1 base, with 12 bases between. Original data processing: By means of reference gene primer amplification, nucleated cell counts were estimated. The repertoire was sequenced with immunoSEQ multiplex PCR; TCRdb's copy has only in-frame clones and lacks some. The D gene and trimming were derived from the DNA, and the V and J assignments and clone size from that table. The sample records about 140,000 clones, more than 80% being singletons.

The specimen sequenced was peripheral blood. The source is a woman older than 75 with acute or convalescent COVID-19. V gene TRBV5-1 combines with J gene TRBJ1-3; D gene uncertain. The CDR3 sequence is CASSVSSGSGNTIYF. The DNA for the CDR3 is TGCGCCAGCAGCGTGAGCTCGGGGTCTGGAAACACCATATATTTT.